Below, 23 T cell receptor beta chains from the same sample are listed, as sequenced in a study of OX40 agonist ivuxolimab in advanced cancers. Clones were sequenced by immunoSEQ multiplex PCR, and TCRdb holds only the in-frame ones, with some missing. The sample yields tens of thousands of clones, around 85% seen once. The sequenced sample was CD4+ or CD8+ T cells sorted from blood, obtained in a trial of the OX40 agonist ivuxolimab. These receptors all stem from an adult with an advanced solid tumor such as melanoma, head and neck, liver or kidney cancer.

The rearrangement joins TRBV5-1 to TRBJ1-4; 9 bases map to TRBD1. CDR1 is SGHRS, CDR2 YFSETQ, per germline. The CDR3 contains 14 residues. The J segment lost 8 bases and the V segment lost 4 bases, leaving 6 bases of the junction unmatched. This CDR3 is CASSIGQGLEKLFF. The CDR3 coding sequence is TGCGCCAGCAGCATAGGACAGGGGTTGGAAAAACTGTTTTTT. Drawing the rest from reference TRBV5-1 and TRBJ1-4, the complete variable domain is KAGVTQTPRYLIKTRGQQVTLSCSPISGHRSVSWYQQTPGQGLQFLFEYFSETQRNKGNFPGRFSGRQFSNSRSEMNVSTLELGDSALYLCASSIGQGLEKLFFGSGTQLSVL.

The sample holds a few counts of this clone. CDR3 nucleotides: TGTGCCAGCAGCACCGACGAACCCTACGAGCAGTACTTC. As protein: CASSTDEPYEQYF. The gene calls are TRBV11-3 and TRBJ2-7; D is unresolved. Trimming took off 5 bases at V and 2 bases at J, with 10 bases between the two ends. Germline CDR1 SGHNT, CDR2 YENEEA. The CDR3 spans 13 residues.

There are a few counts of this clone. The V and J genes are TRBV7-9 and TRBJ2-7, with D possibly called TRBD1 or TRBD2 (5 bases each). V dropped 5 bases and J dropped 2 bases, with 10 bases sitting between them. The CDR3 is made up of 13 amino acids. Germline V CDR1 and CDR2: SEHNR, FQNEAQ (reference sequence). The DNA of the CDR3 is TGTGCCAGCAGCCCCCGGGACGCCTACGAGCAGTACTTC. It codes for CASSPRDAYEQYF.

CDR3 nucleotides: TGTGCCAGCAGTGGGACTAGCGCGGATGAGCAGTTCTTC. Residues: CASSGTSADEQFF. The gene calls are TRBV2 and TRBJ2-1; 9 bases align to TRBD2. Trimming took 4 bases from V and 8 from J; bases not matched to a gene: 3. The CDR3 length is 13 residues. Germline V CDR1 and CDR2: SNHLY, FYNNEI.

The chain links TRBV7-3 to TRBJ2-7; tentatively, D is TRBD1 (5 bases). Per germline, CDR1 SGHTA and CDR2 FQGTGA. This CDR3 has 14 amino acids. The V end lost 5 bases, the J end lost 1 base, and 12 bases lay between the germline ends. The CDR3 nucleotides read TGTGCCAGCAGCCCAGGGTCGCTTTCCTACGAGCAGTACTTC. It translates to CASSPGSLSYEQYF. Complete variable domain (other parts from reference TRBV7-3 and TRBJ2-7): GAGVSQTPSNKVTEKGKYVELRCDPISGHTALYWYRQSLGQGPEFLIYFQGTGAADDSGLPNDRFFAVRPEGSVSTLKIQRTERGDSAVYLCASSPGSLSYEQYFGPGTRLTVT.

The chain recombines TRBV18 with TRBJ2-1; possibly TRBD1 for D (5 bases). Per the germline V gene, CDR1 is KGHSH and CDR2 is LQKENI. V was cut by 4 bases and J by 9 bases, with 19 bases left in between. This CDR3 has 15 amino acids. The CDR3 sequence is CASSLQGAQISEQFF. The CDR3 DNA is TGTGCCAGCTCACTTCAAGGGGCCCAAATCAGTGAGCAGTTCTTC.

CDR3 bases: TGTGCCAGCAGCTTAGCGTACGCGGGAGGAAGATACGAGCAGTACTTC. Protein sequence: CASSLAYAGGRYEQYF. This chain joins TRBV7-9 and TRBJ2-7; 8 positions agree with TRBD2. The germline CDR1 and CDR2 sequences are SEHNR and FQNEAQ (reference sequence). The CDR3 is 16 amino acids. The J segment lost 4 bases and the V segment lost 0 bases, leaving 8 bases of the junction unmatched.

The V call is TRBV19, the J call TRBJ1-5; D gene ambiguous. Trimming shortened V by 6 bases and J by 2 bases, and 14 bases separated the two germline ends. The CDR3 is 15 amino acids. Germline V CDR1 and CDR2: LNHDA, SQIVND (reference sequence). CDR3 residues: CASRDLIGGNQPQHF. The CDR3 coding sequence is TGTGCCAGTAGGGATTTAATCGGGGGCAATCAGCCCCAGCATTTT.

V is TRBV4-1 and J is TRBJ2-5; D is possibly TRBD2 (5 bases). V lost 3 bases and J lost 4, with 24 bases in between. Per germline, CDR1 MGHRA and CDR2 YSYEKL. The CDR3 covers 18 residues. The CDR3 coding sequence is TGCGCCAGCAGCCAGGAGAGGGCAACCGAAGCGTTCGGAGAGACCCAGTACTTC. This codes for CASSQERATEAFGETQYF.

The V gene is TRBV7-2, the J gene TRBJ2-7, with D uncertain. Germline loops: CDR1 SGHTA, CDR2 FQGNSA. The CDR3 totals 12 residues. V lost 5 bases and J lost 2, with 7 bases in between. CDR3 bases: TGTGCCAGCAGCCCACGAACCTACGAGCAGTACTTC. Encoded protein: CASSPRTYEQYF.

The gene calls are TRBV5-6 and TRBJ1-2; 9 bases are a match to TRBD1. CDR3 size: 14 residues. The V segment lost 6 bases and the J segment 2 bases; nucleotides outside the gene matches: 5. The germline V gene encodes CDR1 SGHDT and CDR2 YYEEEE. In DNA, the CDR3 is TGTGCCAGCACACAGGGGGCCTCCAACTATGGCTACACCTTC. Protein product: CASTQGASNYGYTF.

The CDR3, as DNA: TGTGCCAGCAGCCAAGGAGGGGTCGGCGAGACCCAGTACTTC. This sequence encodes CASSQGGVGETQYF. This chain joins TRBV4-2 and TRBJ2-5, with D possibly being TRBD1 or TRBD2 (5 bases each). V lost 1 base, J lost 5 bases, and 11 bases lay in between. Germline-derived CDR1 and CDR2 are LGHNA and YNFKEQ. The CDR3 totals 14 residues.

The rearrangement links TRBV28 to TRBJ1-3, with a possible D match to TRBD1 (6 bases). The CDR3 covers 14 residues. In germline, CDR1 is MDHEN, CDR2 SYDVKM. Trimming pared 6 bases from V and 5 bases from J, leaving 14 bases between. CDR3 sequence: CASSPSGGRNTIYF. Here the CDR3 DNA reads TGTGCCAGCAGCCCCTCCGGGGGCAGAAACACCATATATTTT. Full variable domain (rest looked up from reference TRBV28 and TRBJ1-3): DVKVTQSSRYLVKRTGEKVFLECVQDMDHENMFWYRQDPGLGLRLIYFSYDVKMKEKGDIPEGYSVSREKKERFSLILESASTNQTSMYLCASSPSGGRNTIYFGEGSWLTVV.

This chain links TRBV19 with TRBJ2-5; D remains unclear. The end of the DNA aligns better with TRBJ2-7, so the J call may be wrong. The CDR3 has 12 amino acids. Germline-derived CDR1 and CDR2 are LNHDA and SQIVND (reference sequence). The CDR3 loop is CASSQGRGEQYF. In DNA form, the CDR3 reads TGTGCCAGTAGTCAAGGTCGAGGCGAGCAGTACTTC.

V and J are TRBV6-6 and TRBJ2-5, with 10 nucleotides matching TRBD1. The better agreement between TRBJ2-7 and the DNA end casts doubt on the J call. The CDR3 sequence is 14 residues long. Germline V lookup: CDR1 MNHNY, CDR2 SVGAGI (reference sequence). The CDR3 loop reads CASSLDRGGDEQYF. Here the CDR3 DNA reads TGTGCCAGCAGTTTGGACAGGGGGGGCGACGAGCAGTACTTC.

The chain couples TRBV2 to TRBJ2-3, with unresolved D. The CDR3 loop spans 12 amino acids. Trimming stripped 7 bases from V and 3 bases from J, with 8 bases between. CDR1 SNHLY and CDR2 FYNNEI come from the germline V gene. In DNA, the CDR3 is TGTGCCAGCAAAGGAGATACAGATACGCAGTATTTT. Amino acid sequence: CASKGDTDTQYF.

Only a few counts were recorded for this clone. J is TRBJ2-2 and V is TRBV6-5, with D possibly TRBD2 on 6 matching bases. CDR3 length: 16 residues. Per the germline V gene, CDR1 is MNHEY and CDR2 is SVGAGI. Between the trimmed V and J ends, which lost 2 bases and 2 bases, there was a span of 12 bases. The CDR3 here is CASSYGTQPNTGELFF. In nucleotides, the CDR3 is TGTGCCAGCAGTTACGGGACTCAACCCAACACCGGGGAGCTGTTTTTT.

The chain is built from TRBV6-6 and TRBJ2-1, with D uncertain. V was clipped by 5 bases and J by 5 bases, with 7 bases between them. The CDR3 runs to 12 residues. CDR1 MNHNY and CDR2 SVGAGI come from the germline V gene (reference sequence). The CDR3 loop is CASSLLDNEQFF. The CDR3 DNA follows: TGTGCCAGCAGTCTTCTAGACAATGAGCAGTTCTTC.

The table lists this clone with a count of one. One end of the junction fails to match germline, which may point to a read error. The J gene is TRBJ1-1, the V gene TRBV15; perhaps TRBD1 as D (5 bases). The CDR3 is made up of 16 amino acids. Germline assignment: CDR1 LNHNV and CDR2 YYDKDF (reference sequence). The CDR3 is CTTSREVGEMNTEAFF. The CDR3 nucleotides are TGTACCACCAGCAGAGAAGTAGGGGAAATGAACACTGAAGCTTTCTTT.

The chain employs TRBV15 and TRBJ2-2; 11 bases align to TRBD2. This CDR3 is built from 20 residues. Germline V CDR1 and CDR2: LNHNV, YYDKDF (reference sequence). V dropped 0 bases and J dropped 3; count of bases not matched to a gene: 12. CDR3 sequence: CATSRDYFSLAGVYTGELFF. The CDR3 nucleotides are TGTGCCACCAGCAGAGATTATTTTTCACTAGCGGGAGTTTACACCGGGGAGCTGTTTTTT.

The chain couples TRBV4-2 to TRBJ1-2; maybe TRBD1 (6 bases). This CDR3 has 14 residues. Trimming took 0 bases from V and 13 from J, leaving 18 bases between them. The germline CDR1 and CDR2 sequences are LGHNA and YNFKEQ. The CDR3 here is CASSQDILGGASTF. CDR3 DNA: TGTGCCAGCAGCCAAGACATTTTGGGGGGCGCGAGCACCTTC.

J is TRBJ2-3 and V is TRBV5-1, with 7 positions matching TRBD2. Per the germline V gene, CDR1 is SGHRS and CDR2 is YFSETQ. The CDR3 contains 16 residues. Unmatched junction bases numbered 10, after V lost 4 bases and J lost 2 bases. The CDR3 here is CASSLPRGVVTDTQYF. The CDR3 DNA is TGCGCCAGCAGCCTCCCCCGGGGGGTCGTCACAGATACGCAGTATTTT. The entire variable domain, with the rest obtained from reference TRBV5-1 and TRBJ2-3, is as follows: KAGVTQTPRYLIKTRGQQVTLSCSPISGHRSVSWYQQTPGQGLQFLFEYFSETQRNKGNFPGRFSGRQFSNSRSEMNVSTLELGDSALYLCASSLPRGVVTDTQYFGPGTRLTVL.

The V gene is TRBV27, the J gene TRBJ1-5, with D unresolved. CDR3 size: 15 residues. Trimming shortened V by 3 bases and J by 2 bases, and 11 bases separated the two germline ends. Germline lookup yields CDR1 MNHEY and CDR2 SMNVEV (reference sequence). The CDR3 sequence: CASSLGGVGNQPQHF. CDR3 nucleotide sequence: TGTGCCAGCAGTTTGGGAGGAGTTGGCAATCAGCCCCAGCATTTT.